The clone carrying this T cell receptor beta chain was seen repeatedly, ten times or more. The antigen remains unidentified. Amplified TCR beta CDR3 regions derived from RNA transcripts. Using the HTBI primer set, a first-round RT-PCR was run on the TCR CDR3. TCRdb processed the multiplex PCR reads anew with MiXCR; each CDR3 protein has one entry. The sample consists of a few hundred thousand distinct CDR3 sequences, about 15% of them appearing once. Each diagnosis drew on symptoms, thyroxine, TRAb, thyroid ultrasound and orbital computed tomography findings. Blood was sampled at initial diagnosis of hyperthyroidism, prior to onset of any ophthalmopathy symptoms. The data derive from a study of T cells in Graves' hyperthyroidism and ophthalmopathy. For the study at large: Before any treatment, at initial diagnosis, peripheral blood was collected.

Study findings and constraints: Most clonotypes that expanded in the thyroid above 0.001 also showed up in blood.

This CDR3 has 15 residues. CDR1 KGHSH and CDR2 LQKENI come from the germline V gene. V shed 0 bases, J shed 5 bases, and the junction held 4 bases outside the gene matches. This clonotype originated in a woman in her late teens or twenties with Graves' hyperthyroidism that later progressed to Graves' ophthalmopathy. Sequenced input: blood. The chain employs TRBV18 and TRBJ2-1; TRBD2 agrees at 7 bases. Written as DNA, the CDR3 is TGTGCCAGCTCACCACCGGCTAGCGGAAACAATGAGCAGTTCTTC. Protein sequence: CASSPPASGNNEQFF.